The 8 T cell receptor beta chains given below trace back to one sample, sequenced in a study of neurological immune-mediated disorders. A single record per CDR3 protein comes from TCRdb applying MiXCR to the 5' RACE reads. The table includes tens of thousands of distinct CDR3 sequences, under 10% detected once. The sample taken for sequencing was PBMCs. The receptors here all came from a man aged 50 to 60 in good health.

In its sample, this clonotype was seen many times. The chain combines TRBV7-2 with TRBJ1-5, with D perhaps matching TRBD1 (6 bases). Germline V CDR1 and CDR2: SGHTA, FQGNSA. The germline V and J ends were trimmed by 6 bases and 7 bases, with 13 bases remaining between them. The CDR3 is 13 amino acids. CDR3 DNA: TGTGCCAGCAGTATACAGGGTACGCAGCCCCAGCATTTT. Translation gives CASSIQGTQPQHF.

Points on this clonotype: This could be a read error, since a much larger clone is one nucleotide away. The rearrangement links TRBV9 to TRBJ2-2, with 9 nucleotides matching TRBD1. Germline CDR1 is SGDLS and CDR2 is YYNGEE. CDR3 size: 15 residues. This CDR3 is CASRGDRANTGEPFF. The CDR3 DNA is TGTGCCAGCAGGGGGGACAGGGCGAACACCGGGGAGCCGTTTTTT.

This clonotype was seen ten or more times. The V gene is TRBV19, the J gene TRBJ1-2; D is ambiguous. Germline V lookup: CDR1 LNHDA, CDR2 SQIVND (reference sequence). The CDR3 is made up of 13 amino acids. V gave up 2 bases and J gave up 6 bases, with 10 bases separating them. CDR3 in amino acids: CASSIWFEDGYTF. CDR3 nucleotides: TGTGCCAGTAGTATATGGTTTGAGGATGGCTACACCTTC.

Only a few counts were recorded for this clonotype. The J gene is TRBJ2-7, the V gene TRBV5-6; perhaps D is TRBD1 or TRBD2 (5 bases each). V lost 4 bases, J lost 2 bases, and 16 bases lay in between. CDR1 and CDR2 (germline): SGHDT, YYEEEE. The CDR3 has 15 amino acids. The chain's CDR3 is CASSTIGTRPYEQYF. The CDR3 DNA is TGTGCCAGCAGCACCATCGGGACCCGGCCCTACGAGCAGTACTTC.

This rearrangement joins TRBV5-6 to TRBJ2-7, with a weak D call TRBD1 (6 bases). The CDR3 consists of 14 residues. Per germline, CDR1 SGHDT and CDR2 YYEEEE. V gave up 1 base and J gave up 4 bases, with 12 bases separating them. Here the CDR3 DNA reads TGTGCCAGCAGCTTGCTGGACAGTCTTTACGAGCAGTACTTC. Residues: CASSLLDSLYEQYF.

This chain joins TRBV10-1 and TRBJ2-7; weak D call: TRBD1 (6 bases). CDR1 and CDR2 (germline): WNHNN, SYGVQD (reference sequence). The CDR3 runs to 13 residues. Trimming took off 6 bases at V and 4 bases at J, with 13 bases between the two ends. The CDR3 sequence is CASRIGTIYEQYF. DNA for the CDR3: TGCGCCAGCAGGATAGGGACAATTTACGAGCAGTACTTC.

This clonotype was recorded many times. The genes are TRBV7-2 and TRBJ2-3; D may be TRBD2 (5 bases). Trimming pared 3 bases from V and 3 bases from J, leaving 10 bases between. This CDR3 has 14 residues. Germline loops: CDR1 SGHTA, CDR2 FQGNSA. The CDR3, as DNA: TGTGCCAGCAGCTTCTCGGAGGCTACAGATACGCAGTATTTT. As protein: CASSFSEATDTQYF.

This clonotype showed up many times. V usage is TRBV20-1 and J usage is TRBJ2-7, with a possible D match to TRBD1 (5 bases). This CDR3 is 16 amino acids long. Germline V CDR1 and CDR2: DFQATT, SNEGSKA (reference sequence). V lost 5 bases, J lost 0 bases, and 20 bases lay in between. In DNA form, the CDR3 reads TGCAGTGCTCCCCTCCCCGACAGAACCTCCTCCTACGAGCAGTACTTC. It encodes CSAPLPDRTSSYEQYF.